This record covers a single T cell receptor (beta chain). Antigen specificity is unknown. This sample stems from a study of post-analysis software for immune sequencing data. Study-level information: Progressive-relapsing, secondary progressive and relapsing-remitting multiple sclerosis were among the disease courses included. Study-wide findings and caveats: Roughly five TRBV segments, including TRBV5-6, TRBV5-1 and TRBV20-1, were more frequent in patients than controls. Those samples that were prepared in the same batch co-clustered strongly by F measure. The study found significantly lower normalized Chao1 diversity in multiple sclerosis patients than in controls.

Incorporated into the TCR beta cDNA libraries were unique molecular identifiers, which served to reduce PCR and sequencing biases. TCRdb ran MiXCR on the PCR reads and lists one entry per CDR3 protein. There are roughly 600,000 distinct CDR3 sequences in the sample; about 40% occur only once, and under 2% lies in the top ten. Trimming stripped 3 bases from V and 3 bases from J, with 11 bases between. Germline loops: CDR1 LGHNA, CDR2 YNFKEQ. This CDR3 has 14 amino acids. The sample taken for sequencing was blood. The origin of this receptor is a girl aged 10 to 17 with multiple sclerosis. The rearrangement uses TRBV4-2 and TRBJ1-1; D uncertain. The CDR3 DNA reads TGTGCCAGCAGCCAGGATTACTCTTACACTGAAGCTTTCTTT. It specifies CASSQDYSYTEAFF.